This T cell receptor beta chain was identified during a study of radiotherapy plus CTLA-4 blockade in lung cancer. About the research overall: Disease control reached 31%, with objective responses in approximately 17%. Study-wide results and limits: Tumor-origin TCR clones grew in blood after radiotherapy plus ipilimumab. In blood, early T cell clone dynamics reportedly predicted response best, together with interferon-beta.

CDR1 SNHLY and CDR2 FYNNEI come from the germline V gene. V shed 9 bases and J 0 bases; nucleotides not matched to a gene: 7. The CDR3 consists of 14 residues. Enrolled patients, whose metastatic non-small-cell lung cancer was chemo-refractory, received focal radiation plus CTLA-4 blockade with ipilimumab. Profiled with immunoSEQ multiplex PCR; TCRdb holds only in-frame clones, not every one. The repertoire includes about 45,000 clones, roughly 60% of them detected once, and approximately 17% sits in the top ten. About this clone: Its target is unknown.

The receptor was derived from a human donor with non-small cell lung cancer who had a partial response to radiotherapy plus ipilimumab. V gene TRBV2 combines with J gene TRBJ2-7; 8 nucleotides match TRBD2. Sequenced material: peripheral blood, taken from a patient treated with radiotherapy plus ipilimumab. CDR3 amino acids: CASMTSAVSYEQYF. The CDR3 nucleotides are TGTGCCAGTATGACTAGCGCCGTCTCCTACGAGCAGTACTTC.